The 10 T cell receptor beta chains in this list originate from one sample, sequenced in a study of shared clonotypes between healthy human individuals. TCRdb's table, derived via immunoSEQ multiplex PCR, lists solely in-frame clones and lacks some. The repertoire consists of 2 million to 3 million clones, with over 85% occurring once and the leading ten covering over 0.12%. The sample was naive CD4+ T cells sorted from blood. Subset meaning: CD45RA+ positively selected. These receptors came from a man younger than 30 in good health.

The rearrangement joins TRBV19 to TRBJ2-7, with 8 nucleotides matching TRBD1. Germline V gene lookup returns CDR1 LNHDA and CDR2 SQIVND (reference sequence). This CDR3 region has 16 residues. Trimming cost V 0 bases and J 5 bases; bases outside gene matches: 9. CDR3 protein: CASSIDGQGAGHEQYF. The DNA for the CDR3 is TGTGCCAGTAGTATAGATGGCCAGGGGGCTGGCCACGAGCAGTACTTC.

In nucleotides, the CDR3 is TGTGCCAGCAGCTTATCTGGGGCCCCTAATGAAAAACTGTTTTTT. Amino acids: CASSLSGAPNEKLFF. The gene calls are TRBV7-3 and TRBJ1-4, with D tentatively TRBD1 (5 bases). Looked up from germline, CDR1 is SGHTA and CDR2 is FQGTGA. The CDR3 totals 15 residues. V dropped 2 bases and J dropped 3 bases, with 10 bases sitting between them.

This chain connects TRBV18 to TRBJ1-4, with a possible D match to TRBD1 (5 bases). With 3 bases removed from V and 8 bases from J, the gap between germline ends came to 19 bases. Germline CDR1 is KGHSH and CDR2 is LQKENI. The CDR3 extends over 16 amino acids. The CDR3 nucleotides read TGTGCCAGCTCACCCGAGGTAGGAGGGGCGAACGAAAAACTGTTTTTT. It translates to CASSPEVGGANEKLFF.

The chain links TRBV5-1 to TRBJ2-3, with a weak D call TRBD2 (6 bases). V was pared by 5 bases and J by 0 bases, with 10 bases between. Germline-derived CDR1 and CDR2 are SGHRS and YFSETQ. The length of the CDR3 is 14 residues. The chain's CDR3 is CASRPGLSTDTQYF. The DNA of the CDR3 is TGCGCCAGCAGACCGGGACTGAGCACAGATACGCAGTATTTT.

V usage is TRBV7-9 and J usage is TRBJ2-5; D may be TRBD1 (5 bases). Germline loops: CDR1 SEHNR, CDR2 FQNEAQ (reference sequence). Trimming left V 1 base short and J 10 bases short, with 10 bases between. This CDR3 region has 12 residues. The CDR3 region is CASSLVGRDQYF. Written as DNA, the CDR3 is TGTGCCAGCAGCTTAGTCGGCAGGGACCAGTACTTC.

The rearrangement joins TRBV5-6 to TRBJ2-5; 11 bases match TRBD2. Germline CDR1 and CDR2: SGHDT and YYEEEE. This CDR3 has 15 residues. V was clipped by 1 base and J by 1 base; unmatched bases: 0. This CDR3 reads CASSLLAGGQETQYF. The CDR3 bases are TGTGCCAGCAGCTTGCTAGCGGGGGGCCAAGAGACCCAGTACTTC.

A note on this clone: Other DNA sequences in this specimen translate into the identical CDR3. V and J are TRBV5-1 and TRBJ2-3; D possibly corresponds to TRBD2 (5 bases). V dropped 0 bases and J dropped 4 bases, with 9 bases sitting between them. Looked up from germline, CDR1 is SGHRS and CDR2 is YFSETQ. The CDR3 is made up of 14 amino acids. DNA of the CDR3: TGCGCCAGCAGCTTGGGGGGAGTGGCAGATACGCAGTATTTT. Translating it yields CASSLGGVADTQYF.

The V call is TRBV30, the J call TRBJ2-5; D is perhaps TRBD1 (5 bases). The germline V and J ends were trimmed by 0 bases and 1 base, with 12 bases remaining between them. The V gene's germline CDR1 is GTSNPN and CDR2 SVGIG (reference sequence). The CDR3 runs to 15 residues. The DNA of the CDR3 is TGTGCCTGGAGTGTATCCAGGGATACCCAAGAGACCCAGTACTTC. This translates into CAWSVSRDTQETQYF.

The rearrangement joins TRBV5-1 to TRBJ2-5; possibly TRBD1 for D (6 bases). The end of the DNA fits TRBJ2-7 better, so the J call may be wrong. CDR3 length: 14 amino acids. Germline assignment: CDR1 SGHRS and CDR2 YFSETQ. Written as DNA, the CDR3 is TGCGCCAGCAGCTTGCAGCAGGGGACCTACGAGCAGTACTTC. Encoded protein: CASSLQQGTYEQYF.

The CDR3: CASSEALVGGRRETQYF. The CDR3 DNA is TGTGCCAGCAGTGAAGCGCTTGTCGGCGGGAGGAGAGAGACCCAGTACTTC. The chain links TRBV2 to TRBJ2-5; 8 bases agree with TRBD2. This CDR3 has 17 residues. CDR1 and CDR2 (germline): SNHLY, FYNNEI. J gave up 4 bases and V 0 bases, and 10 bases lay outside the gene matches.